This entry lists 19 T cell receptor beta chains sequenced from one sample in a study of vaccination and CD4 T cells after COVID-19. Which antigens these TCRs recognize remains unknown. Described treatment: roughly nine-day PBMC culture with coronavirus spike peptide pools or control peptides (ViraFEST assay). The Oncomine TCR Beta short-read assay was applied to DNA of cultured CD4+ T cells. Using its own MiXCR run on the PCR reads, TCRdb lists one record per CDR3 protein. The sample lists about 18,000 distinct CDR3 sequences; roughly 73% were seen once. Sequenced here: CD4+ T cells from blood, cultured in vitro, sampled after SARS-CoV-2 vaccination. These receptors all stem from a human donor who received a COVID-19 vaccine.

This clonotype was seen just once. The chain employs TRBV20-1 and TRBJ1-1; TRBD1 matches at 9 bases. V was pared by 1 base and J by 0 bases, with 12 bases of the junction left unmatched. CDR3 length: 18 amino acids. From germline, CDR1 is DFQATT and CDR2 SNEGSKA (reference sequence). The CDR3 reads CSARVHTGGLFMNTEAFF. DNA for the CDR3: TGCAGTGCTAGAGTTCACACAGGGGGCCTTTTCATGAACACTGAAGCTTTCTTT.

This clonotype was seen only once. The chain joins TRBV12-3 or TRBV12-4 to TRBJ1-2, with a tentative D call TRBD1 (6 bases). The CDR3 has 15 amino acids. The V end was cut by 4 bases, the J end by 5 bases, with 17 bases between. The CDR3 DNA follows: TGTGCCAGCAGTTCTGGGGGTTACACAGGGTATGGCTACACCTTC. This gives the protein CASSSGGYTGYGYTF.

The CDR3 reads CASNGQGRRPQHF. CDR3 DNA: TGTGCCAGCAATGGACAGGGACGGCGACCCCAGCATTTT. This chain links TRBV6-1 with TRBJ1-5; 8 nucleotides align to TRBD1. Trimming removed 7 bases from V and 10 bases from J; junction bases left unmatched: 9. CDR3 length: 13 amino acids. Germline lookup yields CDR1 MNHNS and CDR2 SASEGT.

This clonotype is a singleton in its sample. The gene calls are TRBV19 and TRBJ1-2; D perhaps matches TRBD1 (5 bases). Germline CDR1 LNHDA, CDR2 SQIVND (reference sequence). V lost 5 bases to trimming and J lost 2 bases, with 12 bases between them. The length of the CDR3 is 14 residues. The CDR3 loop reads CASSGAGRNYGYTF. Here the CDR3 DNA reads TGTGCCAGTAGTGGAGCGGGACGGAACTATGGCTACACCTTC.

The gene calls are TRBV12-5 and TRBJ1-2; D may be TRBD1 (5 bases). The germline V gene has CDR1 LGHNT and CDR2 FRNRAP. This CDR3 contains 13 residues. Trimming shortened V by 7 bases and J by 6 bases, and 15 bases separated the two germline ends. The chain's CDR3 is CASDMTQGDGYTF. The CDR3 coding sequence is TGTGCTAGTGATATGACCCAGGGAGATGGCTACACCTTC.

The chain links TRBV30 to TRBJ1-2; D remains ambiguous. This CDR3 region has 12 residues. The V and J ends lost 2 bases and 1 base respectively, with 5 bases between them. Germline values: CDR1 GTSNPN, CDR2 SVGIG (reference sequence). The CDR3 nucleotides are TGTGCCTGGAGTCTAATTAACTATGGCTACACCTTC. This codes for CAWSLINYGYTF. Looking up the rest from reference TRBV30 and TRBJ1-2 gives the full variable domain: SQTIHQWPATLVQPVGSPLSLECTVEGTSNPNLYWYRQAAGRGLQLLFYSVGIGQISSEVPQNLSASRPQDRQFILSSKKLLLSDSGFYLCAWSLINYGYTFGSGTRLTVV.

The V gene is TRBV25-1, the J gene TRBJ2-7; D tentatively reads TRBD1 or TRBD2 (6 bases each). The V gene's germline CDR1 is MGHDK and CDR2 SYGVNS. V dropped 5 bases and J dropped 2 bases, with 19 bases sitting between them. This CDR3 is 16 amino acids long. The CDR3 region has the DNA TGTGCCAGCAGTCCAGGGGAGGCATGGGAAACCTACGAGCAGTACTTC. This encodes CASSPGEAWETYEQYF.

CDR3 DNA: TGTGCCAGCAGTTCAACAGGGGACCGGGGCTACACCTTC. The encoded protein is CASSSTGDRGYTF. This sequence joins TRBV6-5 and TRBJ1-2, with TRBD1 matching over 7 bases. From germline, CDR1 is MNHEY and CDR2 SVGAGI. This CDR3 is 13 amino acids long. With V trimmed by 4 bases and J by 8 bases, 7 bases remained unmatched.

This chain connects TRBV30 to TRBJ1-1; TRBD1 aligns across 10 bases. V shed 4 bases and J 4 bases; nucleotides not matched to a gene: 9. There are 15 residues in the CDR3. Looked up from germline, CDR1 is GTSNPN and CDR2 is SVGIG (reference sequence). The CDR3 nucleotides read TGTGCCTGGATGCGAGCCGGGACAGGGGTCACTGAAGCTTTCTTT. It encodes CAWMRAGTGVTEAFF.

The CDR3 DNA reads as TGTGCCAGTAGTATCTCCAGGGGCAGGCCAAACTATGGCTACACCTTC. Translated, it gives CASSISRGRPNYGYTF. V is TRBV19 and J is TRBJ1-2; weak D call: TRBD1 (6 bases). The V end lost 3 bases, the J end lost 2 bases, and 16 bases lay between the germline ends. CDR3 length equals 16 residues. Looked up from germline, CDR1 is LNHDA and CDR2 is SQIVND (reference sequence).

This chain links TRBV6-1 with TRBJ1-5; no clear D. The germline CDR1 and CDR2 sequences are MNHNS and SASEGT. This CDR3 comprises 13 residues. V was pared by 8 bases and J by 3 bases, with 11 bases between. This CDR3 reads CASAYGLNQPQHF. Written as DNA, the CDR3 is TGTGCCAGCGCGTACGGACTCAATCAGCCCCAGCATTTT.

The chain recombines TRBV27 with TRBJ2-3, with 7 bases that match TRBD2. There are 13 residues in the CDR3. Germline CDR1 and CDR2: MNHEY and SMNVEV (reference sequence). The V and J ends lost 8 bases and 1 base, in that order; junction bases with no gene match: 3. The CDR3 is CASRTSGTDTQYF. The DNA of the CDR3 is TGTGCCAGCCGTACTAGCGGCACAGATACGCAGTATTTT.

V gene TRBV6-1 combines with J gene TRBJ1-6; TRBD1 matches 9 bases. The CDR3 is 16 amino acids. Germline assignment: CDR1 MNHNS and CDR2 SASEGT. The trim removed 6 bases at V and 7 bases at J, leaving 10 bases unmatched. In nucleotides, the CDR3 is TGTGCCAGCAGCCGAATGGACAGGGGAGGGAATTCACCCCTCCACTTT. It encodes CASSRMDRGGNSPLHF.

The chain employs TRBV7-8 and TRBJ1-5, with 7 bases identical to TRBD1. The V segment lost 5 bases and the J segment 5 bases; nucleotides outside the gene matches: 3. Germline V CDR1 and CDR2: SGHVS, FQNEAQ. The CDR3 sequence is 13 residues long. CDR3 DNA: TGTGCCAGCAGCCGAGACAGGGATCAGCCCCAGCATTTT. Protein product: CASSRDRDQPQHF.

The chain has TRBV7-9 and TRBJ2-7; no firm D call. Germline CDR1 and CDR2: SEHNR and FQNEAQ (reference sequence). Between the trimmed V and J ends, which lost 4 bases and 7 bases, there was a span of 11 bases. The CDR3 sequence is 12 residues long. The CDR3 sequence is CASSSETGEQYF. CDR3 bases: TGTGCCAGCAGCTCGGAAACGGGTGAGCAGTACTTC.

This rearrangement joins TRBV9 to TRBJ2-5; D perhaps matches TRBD2 (5 bases). V shed 2 bases and J shed 1 base, with 12 bases lying between them. This CDR3 comprises 15 residues. The germline V gene encodes CDR1 SGDLS and CDR2 YYNGEE. The CDR3 DNA reads TGTGCCAGCAGCGTTCGGGGTGCGATCCAAGAGACCCAGTACTTC. Amino acids: CASSVRGAIQETQYF.

This chain connects TRBV19 to TRBJ1-1, with D unclear. The CDR3 covers 12 residues. V was clipped by 10 bases and J by 1 base, with 10 bases between them. CDR1 and CDR2 (germline): LNHDA, SQIVND (reference sequence). This chain's CDR3 is CATTKGNTEAFF. Here the CDR3 DNA reads TGTGCCACCACCAAGGGGAACACTGAAGCTTTCTTT.

This clonotype was detected only a few times. The gene calls are TRBV24-1 and TRBJ1-5; possibly TRBD1 for D (6 bases). CDR1 and CDR2 from the germline V gene are KGHDR and SFDVKD. The CDR3 length is 12 residues. Trimming shortened V by 10 bases and J by 3 bases, and 9 bases separated the two germline ends. The CDR3 sequence: CATQGNNQPQHF. The CDR3 DNA follows: TGTGCCACGCAGGGGAACAATCAGCCCCAGCATTTT.

The chain couples TRBV7-3 to TRBJ2-3, with a tentative D call TRBD2 (6 bases). The germline V and J ends were trimmed by 4 bases and 2 bases, with 16 bases remaining between them. Germline V gene data show CDR1 as SGHTA and CDR2 as FQGTGA. The length of the CDR3 is 16 residues. In DNA form, the CDR3 reads TGTGCCAGCAGCTCCCAATCCGGGGGAGACACAGATACGCAGTATTTT. This sequence encodes CASSSQSGGDTDTQYF.